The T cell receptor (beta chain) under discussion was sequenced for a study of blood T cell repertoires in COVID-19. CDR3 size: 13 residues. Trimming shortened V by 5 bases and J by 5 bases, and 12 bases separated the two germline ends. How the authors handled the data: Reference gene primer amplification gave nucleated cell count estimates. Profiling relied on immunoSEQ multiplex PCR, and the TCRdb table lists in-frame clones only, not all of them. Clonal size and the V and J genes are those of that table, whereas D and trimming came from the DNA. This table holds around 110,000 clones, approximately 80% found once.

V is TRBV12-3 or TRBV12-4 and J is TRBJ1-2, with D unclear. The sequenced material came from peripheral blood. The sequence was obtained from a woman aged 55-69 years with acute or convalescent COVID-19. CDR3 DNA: TGTGCCAGCAGTCCCGGCAGGTGGTATGGCTACACCTTC. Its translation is CASSPGRWYGYTF.